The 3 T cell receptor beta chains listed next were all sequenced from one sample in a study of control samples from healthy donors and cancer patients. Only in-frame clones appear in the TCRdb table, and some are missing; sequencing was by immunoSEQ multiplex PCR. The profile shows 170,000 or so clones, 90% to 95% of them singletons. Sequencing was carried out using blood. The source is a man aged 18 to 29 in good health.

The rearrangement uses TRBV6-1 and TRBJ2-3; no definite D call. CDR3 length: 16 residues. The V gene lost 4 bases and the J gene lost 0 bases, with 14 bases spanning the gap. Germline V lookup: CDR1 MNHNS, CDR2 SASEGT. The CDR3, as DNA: TGTGCCAGCAGTGGAGCTAGTTCCACTAGCACAGATACGCAGTATTTT. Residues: CASSGASSTSTDTQYF.

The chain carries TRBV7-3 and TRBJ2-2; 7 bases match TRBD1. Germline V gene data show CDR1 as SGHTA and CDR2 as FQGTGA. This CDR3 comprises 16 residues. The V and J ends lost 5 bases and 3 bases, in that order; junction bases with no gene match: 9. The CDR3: CASSLNRGGDTGELFF. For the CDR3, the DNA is TGTGCCAGCAGCCTAAACAGGGGCGGAGACACCGGGGAGCTGTTTTTT. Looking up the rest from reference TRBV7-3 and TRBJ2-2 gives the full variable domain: GAGVSQTPSNKVTEKGKYVELRCDPISGHTALYWYRQSLGQGPEFLIYFQGTGAADDSGLPNDRFFAVRPEGSVSTLKIQRTERGDSAVYLCASSLNRGGDTGELFFGEGSRLTVL.

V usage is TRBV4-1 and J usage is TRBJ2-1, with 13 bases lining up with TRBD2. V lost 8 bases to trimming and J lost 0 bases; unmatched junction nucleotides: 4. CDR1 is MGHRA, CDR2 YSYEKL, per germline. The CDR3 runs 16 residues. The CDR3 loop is CASGLAGVGSYNEQFF. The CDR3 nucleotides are TGCGCCAGCGGACTAGCGGGGGTTGGCTCCTACAATGAGCAGTTCTTC.